A single sample gave rise to the 31 T cell receptor beta chains below, sequenced in a study of T cell responses to AZD1222 COVID-19 vaccine (dated by TCRdb to the early 2020s). The meaning of the sample's time point label: about 28 days (+/-7) after the second vaccine dose. Library prep was done by the immunoSEQ multiplex PCR assay. TCRdb stores this immuneACCESS table with in-frame sequences only. Part of the clones is absent; in the studies checked, under half of the shortfall reflects unresolved V genes, and no reason is known for the rest. Recorded for this sample are some 100,000 clones; approximately 90% of them occurred a single time. The ten largest clonotypes hold less than 4% of the sample. Specimen: peripheral blood, collected 28 days after the second AZD1222 dose. Receptors originate from an adult who received the AZD1222 COVID-19 vaccine.

This clone was seen once. V and J are TRBV4-1 and TRBJ2-7, with 7 bases fitting TRBD2. Losses at the gene ends were 5 bases for V and 7 bases for J; bases not matched to a gene: 17. This CDR3 comprises 16 residues. The germline gives CDR1 MGHRA, CDR2 YSYEKL. In nucleotides, the CDR3 is TGCGCCAGCAGCTCGGCTGCATCCGGGACTATGGGGGAGCAGTACTTC. It translates to CASSSAASGTMGEQYF.

V and J are TRBV11-2 and TRBJ1-2; D call uncertain. This CDR3 has 15 residues. The V end was cut by 1 base, the J end by 0 bases, with 9 bases between. Germline values: CDR1 SGHAT, CDR2 FQNNGV. The CDR3 DNA follows: TGTGCCAGCAGCTTAGTCGGGAACCCTAACTATGGCTACACCTTC. Its translation: CASSLVGNPNYGYTF.

This rearrangement joins TRBV5-6 to TRBJ1-1, with a weak D call TRBD1 (6 bases). The CDR3 consists of 19 residues. The V end lost 0 bases, the J end lost 6 bases, and 27 bases lay between the germline ends. Germline lookup yields CDR1 SGHDT and CDR2 YYEEEE. The CDR3 coding sequence is TGTGCCAGCAGCTTGGAGGACAGACGGAGGGGTGTGGGTCAGTCTGAAGCTTTCTTT. This translates into CASSLEDRRRGVGQSEAFF.

CDR3 in DNA: TGTGCCAGCAGTGAAGATGTGGAGTTGAAAACCTTC. It yields the protein CASSEDVELKTF. This rearrangement joins TRBV6-1 to TRBJ1-2; D remains unclear. V lost 1 base and J 14 bases, leaving 14 bases between the germline ends. Germline-derived CDR1 and CDR2 are MNHNS and SASEGT. This CDR3 is built from 12 residues.

CDR3 residues: CASSLLGASGANTGELFF. The CDR3 DNA reads as TGTGCCAGCAGCTTACTCGGGGCTAGCGGGGCGAACACCGGGGAGCTGTTTTTT. V usage is TRBV7-3 and J usage is TRBJ2-2; 9 positions agree with TRBD2. CDR3 size: 18 residues. Trimming cost V 2 bases and J 0 bases; bases outside gene matches: 7. The germline V gene has CDR1 SGHTA and CDR2 FQGTGA.

The chain uses TRBV9 and TRBJ2-1; TRBD2 agrees at 7 bases. Germline V gene sequence: CDR1 SGDLS, CDR2 YYNGEE. The CDR3 runs to 20 residues. V lost 4 bases, J lost 0 bases, and 19 bases stayed unmatched. The CDR3, as DNA: TGTGCCAGCAGCTCGGGGGGTAGGGTAACTAGCCAAAGCTCCTACAATGAGCAGTTCTTC. Translated: CASSSGGRVTSQSSYNEQFF.

This rearrangement joins TRBV20-1 to TRBJ1-5, with a possible D match to TRBD1 (5 bases). Trimming left V 3 bases short and J 7 bases short, with 16 bases between. The V gene's germline CDR1 is DFQATT and CDR2 SNEGSKA (reference sequence). The CDR3 spans 14 residues. The CDR3 region has the DNA TGCAGTGCTAGTCCTAGGGCCCGGGGCCAGCCCCAGCATTTT. Translating gives CSASPRARGQPQHF.

This clone has just one count. The V gene is TRBV19, the J gene TRBJ1-1; D is unclear. Germline-derived CDR1 and CDR2 are LNHDA and SQIVND (reference sequence). V lost 1 base and J lost 0, with 9 bases in between. CDR3 size: 15 residues. DNA of the CDR3: TGTGCCAGTAGTATAGTCGGCAGAATGAACACTGAAGCTTTCTTT. Its translation is CASSIVGRMNTEAFF.

The chain combines TRBV28 with TRBJ1-4; 12 nucleotides line up with TRBD1. Per the germline V gene, CDR1 is MDHEN and CDR2 is SYDVKM. CDR3 length: 16 amino acids. V was clipped by 5 bases and J by 7 bases; unmatched bases: 8. As DNA, the CDR3 is TGTGCCAGCAGTGTGGGACAGGGGGCGTTTGGTGAAAAACTGTTTTTT. Encoded protein: CASSVGQGAFGEKLFF.

A few counts support this clone. J is TRBJ2-2 and V is TRBV11-2, with 7 bases lining up with TRBD1. CDR1 is SGHAT and CDR2 is FQNNGV in the germline V gene. The CDR3 consists of 14 residues. V lost 7 bases and J lost 5; bases outside the gene matches: 7. This CDR3 is CASKRGPRTGELFF. DNA of the CDR3: TGTGCCAGCAAGAGGGGGCCCCGGACCGGGGAGCTGTTTTTT.

The V gene is TRBV4-1, the J gene TRBJ2-4, with no clear D. The CDR3 extends over 18 amino acids. CDR1 is MGHRA, CDR2 YSYEKL, per germline. V was cut by 0 bases and J by 1 base, with 16 bases left in between. In nucleotides, the CDR3 is TGCGCCAGCAGCCAAGATCGGCGGATGGCCGCGGCCAAAAACATTCAGTACTTC. Its protein is CASSQDRRMAAAKNIQYF.

This clone was observed a handful of times. This chain uses TRBV5-1 with TRBJ2-1, with D tentatively TRBD2 (5 bases). Per the germline V gene, CDR1 is SGHRS and CDR2 is YFSETQ. Trimming pared 8 bases from V and 5 bases from J, leaving 20 bases between. The CDR3 runs to 15 residues. CDR3 in DNA: TGCGCCAGTCCGCAGCGGCCCCGAAAAGACAATGAGCAGTTCTTC. Translating it yields CASPQRPRKDNEQFF.

The chain joins TRBV4-3 to TRBJ2-2, with 8 positions matching TRBD1. With 1 base clipped from V and 2 bases from J, the junction kept 12 bases outside the gene matches. The CDR3 spans 19 residues. Germline V CDR1 and CDR2: LGHNA, YSLEER. DNA of the CDR3: TGCGCCAGCAGCCAAGTCATCAGGGGGCGAACCTTTAACACCGGGGAGCTGTTTTTT. Translated: CASSQVIRGRTFNTGELFF.

The chain couples TRBV7-9 to TRBJ1-5; no firm D call. V dropped 3 bases and J dropped 2 bases, with 11 bases sitting between them. The germline V gene has CDR1 SEHNR and CDR2 FQNEAQ (reference sequence). This CDR3 has 15 residues. The DNA of the CDR3 is TGTGCCAGCAGCTTGGGAGGGCGGGGCAATCAGCCCCAGCATTTT. Translation: CASSLGGRGNQPQHF.

This chain links TRBV27 with TRBJ1-1; 10 bases fit TRBD1. V trimming: 6 bases; J trimming: 1 base; junction bases outside the gene matches: 14. Germline V gene data show CDR1 as MNHEY and CDR2 as SMNVEV (reference sequence). This CDR3 is 18 amino acids long. CDR3 protein: CASRRISGTGVRNTEAFF. As DNA, the CDR3 is TGTGCCAGCAGACGAATCTCCGGGACAGGGGTCCGGAACACTGAAGCTTTCTTT.

V gene TRBV7-8 combines with J gene TRBJ1-1; perhaps TRBD1 as D (6 bases). V was shortened by 5 bases and J by 8 bases, with 9 bases between the two germline ends. The CDR3 length is 11 residues. Germline values: CDR1 SGHVS, CDR2 FQNEAQ. CDR3 protein: CASSQGTEAFF. In DNA form, the CDR3 reads TGTGCCAGCAGCCAAGGGACAGAAGCTTTCTTT.

V gene TRBV27 combines with J gene TRBJ1-1; possible D gene TRBD1, 6 bases. This CDR3 is built from 15 residues. Germline V lookup: CDR1 MNHEY, CDR2 SMNVEV (reference sequence). V was cut by 3 bases and J by 3 bases, with 14 bases left in between. The CDR3, as DNA: TGTGCCAGCAGTTTTGGGGGCAGCATGGACACTGAAGCTTTCTTT. Translating gives CASSFGGSMDTEAFF.

The V gene is TRBV5-1, the J gene TRBJ2-7; TRBD2 might be the D (5 bases). The CDR3 runs to 13 residues. Trimming removed 0 bases from V and 7 bases from J, with 11 bases in between. Germline CDR1 SGHRS, CDR2 YFSETQ. The CDR3 loop reads CASSLGLSGEQYF. As DNA, the CDR3 is TGCGCCAGCAGCTTGGGCTTGTCGGGGGAGCAGTACTTC.

V usage is TRBV18 and J usage is TRBJ2-7, with D possibly being TRBD1 (7 bases). This CDR3 spans 13 amino acids. Per the germline V gene, CDR1 is KGHSH and CDR2 is LQKENI. The V end lost 5 bases, the J end lost 3 bases, and 11 bases lay between the germline ends. Here the CDR3 DNA reads TGTGCCAGCTCATCAGGGGGACTCTACGAGCAGTACTTC. Residues: CASSSGGLYEQYF.

The V gene is TRBV6-2 or TRBV6-3, the J gene TRBJ1-1; the D is unclear. The germline V and J ends were trimmed by 2 bases and 7 bases, with 8 bases remaining between them. Germline lookup yields CDR1 MNHEY and CDR2 SVGEGT. CDR3 size: 12 residues. CDR3 sequence reads: CASSYVGIEAFF. Here the CDR3 DNA reads TGTGCCAGCAGTTACGTAGGTATTGAAGCTTTCTTT.

The rearrangement links TRBV2 to TRBJ1-6; 7 nucleotides agree with TRBD1. V was pared by 5 bases and J by 7 bases, with 5 bases of the junction left unmatched. The CDR3 extends over 14 amino acids. The V gene's germline CDR1 is SNHLY and CDR2 FYNNEI. The CDR3 sequence is CASSYSQGNSPLHF. Here the CDR3 DNA reads TGTGCCAGCAGTTACTCACAGGGGAATTCACCCCTCCACTTT.

The chain recombines TRBV18 with TRBJ1-4; no reliable D call. Germline CDR1 reads KGHSH; CDR2 reads LQKENI. V was shortened by 1 base and J by 3 bases, with 9 bases between the two germline ends. CDR3 length equals 15 residues. The CDR3 nucleotides are TGTGCCAGCTCACCACTGGGTGCAGCTAATGAAAAACTGTTTTTT. This gives the protein CASSPLGAANEKLFF.

This clone was detected a few times. The V and J genes are TRBV18 and TRBJ1-6, with 8 bases identical to TRBD1. Germline V gene lookup returns CDR1 KGHSH and CDR2 LQKENI. The CDR3 loop spans 18 amino acids. Germline trimming cut 3 bases from V and 0 bases from J; bases unmatched to any gene: 7. The CDR3 loop reads CASSPSRTGSSYNSPLHF. The CDR3 nucleotides are TGTGCCAGCTCACCTTCTCGGACAGGGAGCTCCTATAATTCACCCCTCCACTTT.

This chain uses TRBV19 with TRBJ1-5, with unresolved D. The CDR3 is made up of 13 amino acids. The germline V gene has CDR1 LNHDA and CDR2 SQIVND (reference sequence). With 3 bases removed from V and 3 bases from J, the gap between germline ends came to 6 bases. The CDR3 region has the DNA TGTGCCAGTAGTATTCAAGTCAATCAGCCCCAGCATTTT. Its protein product is CASSIQVNQPQHF.

The CDR3 loop reads CASSELAVRGGSGNTIYF. CDR3 DNA sequence: TGTGCCAGCAGTGAGCTGGCGGTTCGTGGAGGCTCTGGAAACACCATATATTTT. J is TRBJ1-3 and V is TRBV2, with D unclear. Germline CDR1 is SNHLY and CDR2 is FYNNEI. The V and J ends lost 3 bases and 0 bases respectively, with 18 bases between them. The CDR3 runs to 18 residues.

This rearrangement joins TRBV6-1 to TRBJ1-2, with TRBD1 as a possible D gene (5 bases). The CDR3 covers 16 residues. The V and J ends lost 3 bases and 4 bases respectively, with 18 bases between them. Germline loops: CDR1 MNHNS, CDR2 SASEGT. CDR3 region: CASSDALGLRIYGYTF. The CDR3 DNA reads TGTGCCAGCAGTGATGCCTTGGGACTTCGCATCTATGGCTACACCTTC.

Only one count was recorded for this clone. This chain links TRBV5-1 with TRBJ1-1; maybe TRBD1 (6 bases). Germline V gene sequence: CDR1 SGHRS, CDR2 YFSETQ. Between the trimmed V and J ends, which lost 0 bases and 4 bases, there was a span of 13 bases. CDR3 length: 15 amino acids. As DNA, the CDR3 is TGCGCCAGCAGCTTGGAAGGGGGGCGCTTCACTGAAGCTTTCTTT. It codes for CASSLEGGRFTEAFF.

The chain combines TRBV19 with TRBJ2-6; 11 bases fit TRBD1. The V segment lost 5 bases and the J segment 2 bases; nucleotides outside the gene matches: 11. This CDR3 has 19 residues. Germline values: CDR1 LNHDA, CDR2 SQIVND (reference sequence). The chain's CDR3 is CASSPRLPGQGAGANVLTF. In DNA form, the CDR3 reads TGTGCCAGTAGTCCCCGCCTACCGGGACAGGGGGCTGGGGCCAACGTCCTGACTTTC.

This clone was observed once. The chain carries TRBV7-8 and TRBJ2-7, with D unclear. V lost 0 bases to trimming and J lost 3 bases, with 6 bases between them. Germline assignment: CDR1 SGHVS and CDR2 FQNEAQ. This CDR3 is 13 amino acids long. This CDR3 is CASSLAENYEQYF. The CDR3 DNA is TGTGCCAGCAGCTTAGCGGAGAACTACGAGCAGTACTTC.

This chain uses TRBV11-2 with TRBJ1-4; D is perhaps TRBD1 (5 bases). V lost 3 bases and J lost 7, with 9 bases in between. Germline V lookup: CDR1 SGHAT, CDR2 FQNNGV. The CDR3 is 13 residues long. The CDR3 reads CASSFARVEKLFF. For the CDR3, the DNA is TGTGCCAGCAGCTTTGCCAGGGTTGAAAAACTGTTTTTT.

The CDR3 sequence: CASSLVGGFEQFF. Written as DNA, the CDR3 is TGCGCCAGCAGCTTGGTGGGGGGGTTCGAGCAGTTCTTC. V and J are TRBV5-1 and TRBJ2-1; 7 bases map to TRBD2. The J segment lost 10 bases and the V segment lost 0 bases, leaving 4 bases of the junction unmatched. This CDR3 region has 13 residues. Looked up from germline, CDR1 is SGHRS and CDR2 is YFSETQ.